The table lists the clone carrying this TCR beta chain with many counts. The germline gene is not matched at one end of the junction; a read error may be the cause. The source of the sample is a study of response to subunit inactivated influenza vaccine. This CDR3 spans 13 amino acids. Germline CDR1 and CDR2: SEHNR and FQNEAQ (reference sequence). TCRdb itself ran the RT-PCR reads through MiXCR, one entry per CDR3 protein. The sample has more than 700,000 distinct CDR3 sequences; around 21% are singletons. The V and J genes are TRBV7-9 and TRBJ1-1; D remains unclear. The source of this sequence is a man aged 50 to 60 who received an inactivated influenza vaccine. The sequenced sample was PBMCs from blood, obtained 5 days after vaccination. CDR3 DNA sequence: TGCGCCAGCAGCTTGGCCCTAGACACTGAAGCTTTCTTT. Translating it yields CASSLALDTEAFF. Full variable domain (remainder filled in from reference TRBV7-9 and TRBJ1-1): DTGVSQNPRHKITKRGQNVTFRCDPISEHNRLYWYRQTLGQGPEFLTYFQNEAQLEKSRLLSDRFSAERPKGSFSTLEIQRTEQGDSAMYLCASSLALDTEAFFGQGTRLTVV.